The 29 T cell receptor beta chains below all came from one sample that was sequenced in a study of post-analysis software for immune sequencing data. Unique-molecular-identifier-tagged TCR beta cDNA libraries were used. TCRdb itself ran the PCR reads through MiXCR, one entry per CDR3 protein. The data show some 700,000 distinct CDR3 sequences, 55% to 60% seen once. Study results and limitations: Five or six TRBV segments, TRBV5-6, TRBV5-1 and TRBV20-1 among them, were found more frequent in patients than controls.

Antigen specificity for these receptors is unknown. Source material: blood. These receptors originate from a girl aged 2-10 years with multiple sclerosis.

This clonotype was seen only once. The rearrangement links TRBV5-5 to TRBJ2-1; 14 nucleotides line up with TRBD2. Per the germline V gene, CDR1 is SGHKS and CDR2 is YYEKEE (reference sequence). CDR3 length: 20 amino acids. V shed 2 bases, J shed 6 bases, and the junction held 16 bases outside the gene matches. DNA for the CDR3: TGTGCCAGCAGCTTCCCCTTAGGACTAGCGGGGGGCCCAGAACCCAATGAGCAGTTCTTC. Its translation: CASSFPLGLAGGPEPNEQFF.

This chain uses TRBV20-1 with TRBJ1-2; 7 nucleotides agree with TRBD1. Germline V lookup: CDR1 DFQATT, CDR2 SNEGSKA (reference sequence). The CDR3 spans 15 residues. Trimming at V came to 1 base and at J to 4 bases, leaving 9 bases not matched to a gene. The CDR3 protein is CSARGTGWGFYGYTF. The CDR3 nucleotides read TGCAGTGCTAGAGGGACAGGATGGGGGTTCTATGGCTACACCTTC.

The chain joins TRBV5-1 to TRBJ2-1, with D perhaps matching TRBD1 (6 bases). The CDR3 spans 13 residues. Looked up from germline, CDR1 is SGHRS and CDR2 is YFSETQ. The V end was cut by 2 bases, the J end by 10 bases, with 13 bases between. The CDR3 region is CASSFGQFREQFF. The CDR3 nucleotides read TGCGCCAGCAGCTTCGGACAGTTTAGGGAGCAGTTCTTC. The whole variable domain, remainder taken from reference TRBV5-1 and TRBJ2-1, is KAGVTQTPRYLIKTRGQQVTLSCSPISGHRSVSWYQQTPGQGLQFLFEYFSETQRNKGNFPGRFSGRQFSNSRSEMNVSTLELGDSALYLCASSFGQFREQFFGPGTRLTVL.

The genes are TRBV7-6 and TRBJ2-5, with D hard to call. The J call may be wrong; the DNA end is better matched by TRBJ2-7. The germline V gene encodes CDR1 SGHVS and CDR2 FNYEAQ. The CDR3 has 13 residues. The CDR3 DNA reads TGTGCCAGCAGCTTTAAGGACCGGAGCGAGCAGTACTTC. Protein product: CASSFKDRSEQYF.

The chain employs TRBV20-1 and TRBJ1-2, with TRBD1 as a possible D gene (6 bases). This CDR3 spans 14 amino acids. The V end lost 5 bases, the J end lost 5 bases, and 18 bases lay between the germline ends. CDR1 is DFQATT and CDR2 is SNEGSKA in the germline V gene (reference sequence). This CDR3 reads CSAVQTGDLYGYTF. The CDR3 DNA sequence: TGCAGTGCTGTTCAGACAGGAGACCTTTATGGCTACACCTTC.

DNA for the CDR3: TGTGCCAGCAGCCGAGGGACAGAGCAGTACTTC. It codes for CASSRGTEQYF. This chain joins TRBV14 and TRBJ2-5, with TRBD1 identical over 7 bases. This CDR3 is 11 amino acids long. Trimming at V came to 4 bases and at J to 11 bases, leaving 4 bases not matched to a gene. Germline V gene lookup returns CDR1 SGHDN and CDR2 FVKESK.

The chain carries TRBV3-1 and TRBJ2-1, with TRBD2 matching over 8 bases. Germline assignment: CDR1 LGHDT and CDR2 YNNKEL (reference sequence). The CDR3 extends over 16 amino acids. V shed 3 bases, J shed 7 bases, and the junction held 11 bases outside the gene matches. CDR3 DNA: TGTGCCAGCAGCCAGCCCAGGATTCCGGGGGGGAATGAGCAGTTCTTC. The encoded protein is CASSQPRIPGGNEQFF.

This clonotype came up a few times. The CDR3 reads CASSQGGVYEQYF. For the CDR3, the DNA is TGCGCCAGCAGCCAGGGCGGGGTCTACGAGCAGTACTTC. The chain recombines TRBV4-1 with TRBJ2-5; possibly TRBD2 for D (6 bases). The closer fit of TRBJ2-7 to the DNA end suggests the J call may be wrong. Germline loops: CDR1 MGHRA, CDR2 YSYEKL. The CDR3 covers 13 residues.

The gene calls are TRBV5-1 and TRBJ2-1; either TRBD1 or TRBD2 may supply D (6 bases each). CDR3 size: 14 residues. Germline V lookup: CDR1 SGHRS, CDR2 YFSETQ. The V end lost 5 bases, the J end lost 0 bases, and 9 bases lay between the germline ends. The CDR3 coding sequence is TGCGCCAGCAGAGGGGGGAACTCCTACAATGAGCAGTTCTTC. This translates into CASRGGNSYNEQFF.

This chain uses TRBV25-1 with TRBJ1-1, with TRBD1 identical over 7 bases. The germline V gene has CDR1 MGHDK and CDR2 SYGVNS. This CDR3 contains 15 residues. With V trimmed by 5 bases and J by 0 bases, 6 bases remained unmatched. For the CDR3, the DNA is TGTGCCAGCAGTTCCCGAACAGGGGTGAACACTGAAGCTTTCTTT. It is translated as CASSSRTGVNTEAFF. The whole variable domain, filled in from reference TRBV25-1 and TRBJ1-1, reads EADIYQTPRYLVIGTGKKITLECSQTMGHDKMYWYQQDPGMELHLIHYSYGVNSTEKGDLSSESTVSRIRTEHFPLTLESARPSHTSQYLCASSSRTGVNTEAFFGQGTRLTVV.

The chain uses TRBV29-1 and TRBJ2-1; D ambiguous. The CDR3 extends over 15 amino acids. CDR1 and CDR2 from the germline V gene are SQVTM and ANQGSEA. V lost 6 bases, J lost 2 bases, and 17 bases lay in between. The CDR3 coding sequence is TGCAGCGTAAACTTCGGCAGGACGCCCTACAATGAGCAGTTCTTC. Protein product: CSVNFGRTPYNEQFF.

V is TRBV7-9 and J is TRBJ2-2; no clear D gene. Germline CDR1 SEHNR, CDR2 FQNEAQ (reference sequence). The CDR3 runs to 15 residues. Trimming left V 0 bases short and J 3 bases short, with 8 bases between. DNA of the CDR3: TGTGCCAGCAGCTTAGCCGCACAGCACACCGGGGAGCTGTTTTTT. Translation gives CASSLAAQHTGELFF.

This clonotype was seen a handful of times. The chain uses TRBV29-1 and TRBJ1-1; D gene ambiguous. With 7 bases removed from V and 1 base from J, the gap between germline ends came to 4 bases. Germline V gene lookup returns CDR1 SQVTM and CDR2 ANQGSEA. The CDR3 sequence is 10 residues long. This chain's CDR3 is CSGGNTEAFF. Here the CDR3 DNA reads TGCAGCGGGGGGAACACTGAAGCTTTCTTT.

This clonotype was recorded once. CDR3 amino acids: CASSFRLAGASTDTQYF. The CDR3 DNA reads as TGTGCCAGCAGCTTCAGACTAGCGGGGGCTAGCACAGATACGCAGTATTTT. The chain uses TRBV5-5 and TRBJ2-3, with TRBD2 identical over 12 bases. V was clipped by 2 bases and J by 0 bases; unmatched bases: 4. There are 17 residues in the CDR3. CDR1 is SGHKS and CDR2 is YYEKEE in the germline V gene (reference sequence).

This clonotype turned up a few times. This chain connects TRBV11-1 to TRBJ2-7; D not certain. V lost 5 bases to trimming and J lost 6 bases, with 14 bases between them. CDR3 length: 13 amino acids. Germline V lookup: CDR1 SGHAT, CDR2 FQDESV (reference sequence). The CDR3 DNA reads TGTGCCAGCAGCACCACCGTAGTAGGCGAGCAGTACTTC. Encoded protein: CASSTTVVGEQYF.

This chain uses TRBV10-3 with TRBJ2-7; possible D gene TRBD2, 6 bases. The germline V gene has CDR1 ENHRY and CDR2 SYGVKD. V lost 7 bases, J lost 5 bases, and 12 bases lay in between. The CDR3 covers 12 residues. CDR3 protein: CAIKGSGHEQYF. In DNA, the CDR3 is TGTGCCATCAAAGGGAGCGGGCACGAGCAGTACTTC.

The V gene is TRBV29-1, the J gene TRBJ2-5; maybe TRBD2 (5 bases). The germline V gene has CDR1 SQVTM and CDR2 ANQGSEA. The V gene lost 3 bases and the J gene lost 4 bases, with 15 bases spanning the gap. CDR3 length: 14 amino acids. Written as DNA, the CDR3 is TGCAGCGTTGAGGGCGGGCAGACCCTAGAGACCCAGTACTTC. Amino acids: CSVEGGQTLETQYF.

A few counts support this clonotype. The genes are TRBV6-1 and TRBJ2-5, with 11 bases that match TRBD2. The junction had 10 bases not matched to a gene; V was cut back by 5 bases and J by 2 bases. CDR3 size: 17 residues. The germline gives CDR1 MNHNS, CDR2 SASEGT. CDR3 amino acids: CASSPGRTSGSQETQYF. The CDR3 DNA reads TGTGCCAGCAGTCCCGGGAGGACTAGCGGGTCTCAAGAGACCCAGTACTTC.

The rearrangement uses TRBV12-3 or TRBV12-4 and TRBJ2-1, with 10 nucleotides matching TRBD1. The CDR3 has 14 amino acids. J lost 5 bases, V lost 6 bases, and 4 bases had no gene match. The CDR3 DNA follows: TGTGCCAGCAGGACAGGGGGCCCTAACAATGAGCAGTTCTTC. Translated, it gives CASRTGGPNNEQFF.

The chain links TRBV20-1 to TRBJ1-2; D might be TRBD1 (5 bases). The CDR3 sequence is 14 residues long. Germline V gene sequence: CDR1 DFQATT, CDR2 SNEGSKA (reference sequence). Here the CDR3 reads CGGSPGPLMSGYTF. As DNA, the CDR3 is TGCGGGGGGTCGCCGGGCCCATTAATGAGTGGCTACACCTTC.

The V and J genes are TRBV29-1 and TRBJ1-5; no clear D gene. Germline CDR1 SQVTM, CDR2 ANQGSEA. The ends were cut back, 2 bases at V and 0 bases at J, with 2 bases in the middle. The CDR3 has 12 residues. The CDR3 DNA reads as TGCAGCGTTGAACATAGCAATCAGCCCCAGCATTTT. Protein sequence: CSVEHSNQPQHF.

The rearrangement uses TRBV11-2 and TRBJ1-2; TRBD1 agrees at 7 bases. The CDR3 has 14 amino acids. The germline CDR1 and CDR2 sequences are SGHAT and FQNNGV. V lost 5 bases, J lost 5 bases, and 8 bases stayed unmatched. CDR3 bases: TGTGCCAGCAGCGCAGATCTACAGGGGTATGGCTACACCTTC. It encodes CASSADLQGYGYTF.

The chain couples TRBV4-2 to TRBJ1-1; D perhaps matches TRBD1 (5 bases). CDR3 length: 13 amino acids. The germline V gene has CDR1 LGHNA and CDR2 YNFKEQ. With 0 bases removed from V and 7 bases from J, the gap between germline ends came to 9 bases. CDR3 sequence (DNA): TGTGCCAGCAGCCAAGAGGGGGGGGGTGAAGCTTTCTTT. Translating gives CASSQEGGGEAFF.

V usage is TRBV7-2 and J usage is TRBJ2-4, with 9 bases lining up with TRBD1. From germline, CDR1 is SGHTA and CDR2 FQGNSA. This CDR3 contains 14 residues. The ends lost 4 bases at V and 6 bases at J; junction bases unmatched: 4. CDR3 amino acids: CASSWTGAGNIQYF. The CDR3 nucleotides read TGTGCCAGCAGCTGGACAGGGGCGGGAAACATTCAGTACTTC.

With respect to this clonotype: One junction end does not reproduce the germline sequence, and a read error may be involved. The chain links TRBV13 to TRBJ2-7, with TRBD1 as a possible D gene (5 bases). Germline V gives CDR1 PRHDT, CDR2 FYEKMQ (reference sequence). This CDR3 is 14 amino acids long. The CDR3 loop reads CASSLGWGPYVQYF. In DNA, the CDR3 is TGTGCCAGCAGCTTAGGATGGGGCCCCTACGTGCAGTACTTC.

CDR3 protein: CSVQTSGSSSYNEQFF. The DNA of the CDR3 is TGCAGCGTCCAGACTAGCGGGAGCAGCTCCTACAATGAGCAGTTCTTC. The J gene is TRBJ2-1, the V gene TRBV29-1; TRBD2 matches 12 bases. The germline V gene has CDR1 SQVTM and CDR2 ANQGSEA. V shed 6 bases and J 0 bases; nucleotides not matched to a gene: 6. This CDR3 is built from 16 residues.

Comments on this clonotype: At one end the junction does not follow the germline gene, possibly because of a read error. This chain connects TRBV28 to TRBJ2-3; 9 nucleotides line up with TRBD2. The CDR3 loop spans 16 amino acids. Germline lookup yields CDR1 MDHEN and CDR2 SYDVKM. The CDR3 is CASRLWPSGGTDTQYF. In DNA form, the CDR3 reads TGTGCCAGCAGATTATGGCCTAGCGGGGGCACAGATACGCAGTATTTT. Together with reference TRBV28 and TRBJ2-3, the CDR3 gives the full variable domain: DVKVTQSSRYLVKRTGEKVFLECVQDMDHENMFWYRQDPGLGLRLIYFSYDVKMKEKGDIPEGYSVSREKKERFSLILESASTNQTSMYLCASRLWPSGGTDTQYFGPGTRLTVL.

This chain links TRBV29-1 with TRBJ1-5, with no clear D. The V gene lost 4 bases and the J gene lost 4 bases, with 17 bases spanning the gap. The germline gives CDR1 SQVTM, CDR2 ANQGSEA. This CDR3 region has 15 residues. CDR3 loop: CSVGGWGGSNQPQHF. The CDR3 coding sequence is TGCAGCGTTGGTGGGTGGGGAGGGTCTAATCAGCCCCAGCATTTT. Drawing the rest from reference TRBV29-1 and TRBJ1-5, the complete variable domain is SAVISQKPSRDICQRGTSLTIQCQVDSQVTMMFWYRQQPGQSLTLIATANQGSEATYESGFVIDKFPISRPNLTFSTLTVSNMSPEDSSIYLCSVGGWGGSNQPQHFGDGTRLSIL.

V and J are TRBV5-1 and TRBJ1-2, with 10 bases aligning to TRBD1. Germline loops: CDR1 SGHRS, CDR2 YFSETQ. This CDR3 is 14 amino acids long. With V trimmed by 1 base and J by 13 bases, 10 bases remained unmatched. This chain's CDR3 is CASSLSLDRGDLTF. CDR3 nucleotide sequence: TGCGCCAGCAGCTTGAGTTTGGACAGGGGGGACCTCACCTTC.